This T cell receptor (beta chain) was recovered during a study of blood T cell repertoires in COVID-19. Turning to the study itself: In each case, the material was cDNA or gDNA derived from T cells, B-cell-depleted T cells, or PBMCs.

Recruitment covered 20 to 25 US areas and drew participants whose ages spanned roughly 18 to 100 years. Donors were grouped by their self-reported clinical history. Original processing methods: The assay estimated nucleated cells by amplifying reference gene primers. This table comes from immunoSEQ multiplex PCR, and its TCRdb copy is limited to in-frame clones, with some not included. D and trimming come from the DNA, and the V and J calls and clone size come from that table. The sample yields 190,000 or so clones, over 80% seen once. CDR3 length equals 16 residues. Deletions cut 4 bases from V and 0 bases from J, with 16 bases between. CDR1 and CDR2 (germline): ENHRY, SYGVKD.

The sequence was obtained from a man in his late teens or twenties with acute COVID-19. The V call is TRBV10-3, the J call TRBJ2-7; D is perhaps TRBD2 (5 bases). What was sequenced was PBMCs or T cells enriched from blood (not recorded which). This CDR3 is CAISAPPGRGSYEQYF. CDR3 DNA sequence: TGTGCCATCAGTGCCCCCCCCGGACGGGGCTCCTACGAGCAGTACTTC.